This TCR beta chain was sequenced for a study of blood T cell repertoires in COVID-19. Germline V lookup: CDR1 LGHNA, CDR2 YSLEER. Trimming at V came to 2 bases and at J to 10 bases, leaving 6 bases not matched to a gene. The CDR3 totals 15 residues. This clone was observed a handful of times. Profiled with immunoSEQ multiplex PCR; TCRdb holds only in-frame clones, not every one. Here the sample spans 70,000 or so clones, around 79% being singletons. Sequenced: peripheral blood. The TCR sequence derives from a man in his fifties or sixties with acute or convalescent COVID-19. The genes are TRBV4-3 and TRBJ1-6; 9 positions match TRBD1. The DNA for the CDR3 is TGCGCCAGCAGCCAATCTGGGACAGGGCAATCACCCCTCCACTTT. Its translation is CASSQSGTGQSPLHF.